This passage covers 23 T cell receptor beta chains from one sample sequenced in a study of blood T cell repertoires in COVID-19. The protocol was immunoSEQ multiplex PCR, while the TCRdb copy is restricted to in-frame clones and leaves out a portion. The sample has a few hundred thousand clones, 90% seen once. Sequenced input: PBMCs or T cells enriched from blood (not recorded which). The receptor set was obtained from a woman aged 18-29 years with acute COVID-19.

The CDR3 protein is CASRQGAGQPQHF. The CDR3 coding sequence is TGTGCCAGCAGACAGGGGGCTGGTCAGCCCCAGCATTTT. The genes are TRBV6-5 and TRBJ1-5; TRBD1 agrees at 9 bases. The germline CDR1 and CDR2 sequences are MNHEY and SVGAGI. J lost 6 bases, V lost 6 bases, and 3 bases had no gene match. CDR3 length: 13 residues.

V gene TRBV7-8 combines with J gene TRBJ2-3; 7 bases are a match to TRBD2. J lost 5 bases, V lost 4 bases, and 15 bases had no gene match. Germline loops: CDR1 SGHVS, CDR2 FQNEAQ. The CDR3 consists of 17 residues. Here the CDR3 reads CASSSSALRELGDTQYF. DNA of the CDR3: TGTGCCAGCAGCTCCTCCGCTCTGCGGGAGTTGGGAGATACGCAGTATTTT.

The chain recombines TRBV28 with TRBJ1-1; TRBD1 matches at 9 bases. Germline V gene data show CDR1 as MDHEN and CDR2 as SYDVKM. V was clipped by 3 bases and J by 6 bases; unmatched bases: 5. This CDR3 has 14 amino acids. DNA of the CDR3: TGTGCCAGCAGTTTCTCTCGGACAGGGGCTGAAGCTTTCTTT. Translation gives CASSFSRTGAEAFF.

The genes are TRBV19 and TRBJ1-6; D ambiguous. Trimming removed 3 bases from V and 9 bases from J, with 6 bases in between. The germline V gene encodes CDR1 LNHDA and CDR2 SQIVND (reference sequence). This CDR3 has 12 residues. CDR3 coding DNA: TGTGCCAGTAGTATCGGTAGTTCACCCCTCCACTTT. This gives the protein CASSIGSSPLHF.

This rearrangement joins TRBV7-9 to TRBJ2-1; D is uncertain. The CDR3 sequence is 16 residues long. Germline assignment: CDR1 SEHNR and CDR2 FQNEAQ (reference sequence). V lost 2 bases to trimming and J lost 6 bases, with 17 bases between them. The DNA of the CDR3 is TGTGCCAGCAGCTTATCAGTTAGTCAATCGGGCAATGAGCAGTTCTTC. Translating it yields CASSLSVSQSGNEQFF.

This clone was observed a single time. The CDR3 region is CASSRSKETQYF. CDR3 DNA sequence: TGTGCCAGCAGCAGGTCTAAAGAGACCCAGTACTTC. The V gene is TRBV2, the J gene TRBJ2-5; D gene uncertain. The CDR3 consists of 12 residues. Deletions cut 6 bases from V and 3 bases from J, with 8 bases between. CDR1 SNHLY and CDR2 FYNNEI come from the germline V gene. The full variable domain, with the rest looked up from reference TRBV2 and TRBJ2-5, is EPEVTQTPSHQVTQMGQEVILRCVPISNHLYFYWYRQILGQKVEFLVSFYNNEISEKSEIFDDQFSVERPDGSNFTLKIRSTKLEDSAMYFCASSRSKETQYFGPGTRLLVL.

This chain connects TRBV30 to TRBJ1-4, with 7 bases that match TRBD1. In germline, CDR1 is GTSNPN, CDR2 SVGIG (reference sequence). The CDR3 sequence is 14 residues long. The CDR3, as DNA: TGTGCTTTGGGGACCCTGACAGGGTCTGAAAAACTGTTTTTT. It yields the protein CALGTLTGSEKLFF. The full variable domain, its missing parts supplied by reference TRBV30 and TRBJ1-4, is SQTIHQWPATLVQPVGSPLSLECTVEGTSNPNLYWYRQAAGRGLQLLFYSVGIGQISSEVPQNLSASRPQDRQFILSSKKLLLSDSGFYLCALGTLTGSEKLFFGSGTQLSVL.

The gene calls are TRBV18 and TRBJ2-7, with 11 positions matching TRBD2. The CDR3 is made up of 17 amino acids. The ends lost 4 bases at V and 1 base at J; junction bases unmatched: 9. CDR1 is KGHSH, CDR2 LQKENI, per germline. This chain's CDR3 is CASSLYGTSGPSYEQYF. CDR3 nucleotides: TGTGCCAGCTCACTCTATGGGACTAGCGGACCATCCTACGAGCAGTACTTC.

The genes are TRBV30 and TRBJ1-1; D is ambiguous. Trimming pared 0 bases from V and 3 bases from J, leaving 17 bases between. Germline V gives CDR1 GTSNPN, CDR2 SVGIG (reference sequence). This CDR3 comprises 16 residues. The CDR3 DNA reads as TGTGCCTGGAGTGTCGGCCTTTACGGAGATTACACTGAAGCTTTCTTT. It yields the protein CAWSVGLYGDYTEAFF.

The chain couples TRBV4-1 to TRBJ1-1; perhaps TRBD1 as D (5 bases). CDR3 size: 14 residues. V was pared by 1 base and J by 5 bases, with 11 bases between. Germline loops: CDR1 MGHRA, CDR2 YSYEKL. The CDR3 bases are TGCGCCAGCAGCCAAGGCAGGGTTGGTACTGAAGCTTTCTTT. It yields the protein CASSQGRVGTEAFF.

The chain uses TRBV7-9 and TRBJ2-1, with 7 bases matching TRBD2. The CDR3 length is 17 residues. V lost 6 bases and J lost 9; bases outside the gene matches: 20. Germline CDR1 is SEHNR and CDR2 is FQNEAQ (reference sequence). Here the CDR3 reads CASREAAGGSSRAEQFF. The CDR3, as DNA: TGTGCCAGCAGAGAAGCGGCGGGCGGGAGCAGCAGGGCTGAGCAGTTCTTC. Using reference TRBV7-9 and TRBJ2-1 for the parts outside the CDR3, the full variable domain is DTGVSQNPRHKITKRGQNVTFRCDPISEHNRLYWYRQTLGQGPEFLTYFQNEAQLEKSRLLSDRFSAERPKGSFSTLEIQRTEQGDSAMYLCASREAAGGSSRAEQFFGPGTRLTVL.

The chain combines TRBV6-5 with TRBJ1-3, with D maybe TRBD1 (6 bases). Germline loops: CDR1 MNHEY, CDR2 SVGAGI. This CDR3 has 14 amino acids. V was shortened by 6 bases and J by 3 bases, with 12 bases between the two germline ends. The CDR3 is CASRTGQSGNTIYF. The CDR3 DNA reads as TGTGCCAGCAGGACAGGACAGAGTGGAAACACCATATATTTT.

V usage is TRBV29-1 and J usage is TRBJ2-1; TRBD2 aligns across 8 bases. The CDR3 totals 14 residues. CDR1 and CDR2 (germline): SQVTM, ANQGSEA. V was pared by 5 bases and J by 3 bases, with 6 bases of the junction left unmatched. For the CDR3, the DNA is TGCAGCGTTTCCTTTAGCGGGATCTACAATGAGCAGTTCTTC. Protein: CSVSFSGIYNEQFF.

The chain links TRBV7-2 to TRBJ2-1, with 11 nucleotides matching TRBD2. CDR1 SGHTA and CDR2 FQGNSA come from the germline V gene. The CDR3 runs to 17 residues. The trim removed 6 bases at V and 7 bases at J, leaving 14 bases unmatched. CDR3 residues: CASRRGPGTSGSNEQFF. CDR3 in DNA: TGTGCCAGCAGAAGAGGTCCCGGAACTAGCGGGAGTAATGAGCAGTTCTTC.

The J gene is TRBJ2-7, the V gene TRBV18; TRBD2 aligns across 9 bases. Looked up from germline, CDR1 is KGHSH and CDR2 is LQKENI. The V gene end was trimmed by 2 bases and the J gene end by 4 bases; junction bases not matched to a gene: 12. This CDR3 has 17 amino acids. The CDR3 is CASSPNQPGTSTYEQYF. DNA of the CDR3: TGTGCCAGCTCACCAAACCAACCCGGGACTAGCACTTACGAGCAGTACTTC.

Notes on this clone: The identical CDR3 is also encoded by other nucleotide sequences in the sample. The chain has TRBV3-1 (or the pseudogene TRBV3-2) and TRBJ2-7; D is possibly TRBD2 (6 bases). Looked up from germline, CDR1 is LGHDT and CDR2 is YNNKEL (reference sequence). Trimming left V 6 bases short and J 0 bases short, with 12 bases between. This CDR3 has 14 amino acids. The CDR3 is CASSHWDSSYEQYF. CDR3 DNA: TGTGCCAGCAGTCATTGGGACTCCTCCTACGAGCAGTACTTC.

This chain joins TRBV11-2 and TRBJ2-6; weak D call: TRBD1 (5 bases). The CDR3 spans 16 residues. V dropped 1 base and J dropped 2 bases, with 9 bases sitting between them. CDR1 is SGHAT and CDR2 is FQNNGV in the germline V gene. DNA for the CDR3: TGTGCCAGCAGCTTAGTTGGACATACTGGGGCCAACGTCCTGACTTTC. Translation: CASSLVGHTGANVLTF.

The chain has TRBV5-1 and TRBJ2-1; D gene ambiguous. Trimming removed 1 base from V and 6 bases from J, with 8 bases in between. The CDR3 totals 13 residues. Germline CDR1 is SGHRS and CDR2 is YFSETQ. The CDR3 here is CASSLIRFNEQFF. In DNA form, the CDR3 reads TGCGCCAGCAGCTTGATCCGTTTCAATGAGCAGTTCTTC.

The genes are TRBV9 and TRBJ2-5; tentatively, D is TRBD2 (6 bases). Germline V gives CDR1 SGDLS, CDR2 YYNGEE. The CDR3 spans 15 residues. Deletions cut 5 bases from V and 2 bases from J, with 16 bases between. This CDR3 reads CASSPGLARQETQYF. CDR3 nucleotide sequence: TGTGCCAGCAGTCCCGGGCTAGCGAGACAAGAGACCCAGTACTTC. Variable domain in full (rest from reference TRBV9 and TRBJ2-5): DSGVTQTPKHLITATGQRVTLRCSPRSGDLSVYWYQQSLDQGLQFLIQYYNGEERAKGNILERFSAQQFPDLHSELNLSSLELGDSALYFCASSPGLARQETQYFGPGTRLLVL.

This chain connects TRBV6-2 or TRBV6-3 to TRBJ2-1; 14 positions match TRBD2. This CDR3 spans 19 amino acids. J was trimmed by 8 bases and V by 0 bases; bases with no gene match: 12. Germline-derived CDR1 and CDR2 are MNHEY and SVGEGT. The CDR3 here is CASSYSPEGTSGRRYEQFF. The CDR3 DNA follows: TGTGCCAGCAGTTACTCGCCGGAAGGGACTAGCGGGAGAAGGTATGAGCAGTTCTTC.

This chain uses TRBV2 with TRBJ2-1; 16 nucleotides agree with TRBD2. The CDR3 is 13 residues long. Trimming removed 8 bases from V and 8 bases from J; junction bases left unmatched: 0. Per germline, CDR1 SNHLY and CDR2 FYNNEI. CDR3 in DNA: TGTGCCAGCGGGACTAGCGGGAGGGATGAGCAGTTCTTC. Its protein product is CASGTSGRDEQFF.

The chain has TRBV18 and TRBJ2-3; 11 bases align to TRBD2. With V trimmed by 3 bases and J by 4 bases, 9 bases remained unmatched. The CDR3 is made up of 17 amino acids. Germline V gene data show CDR1 as KGHSH and CDR2 as LQKENI. The CDR3 reads CASSPQQLAGDADTQYF. In nucleotides, the CDR3 is TGTGCCAGCTCACCTCAACAACTAGCGGGAGACGCAGATACGCAGTATTTT.

The chain uses TRBV28 and TRBJ1-4, with a possible D match to TRBD1 (5 bases). The CDR3 runs to 15 residues. Germline V gene sequence: CDR1 MDHEN, CDR2 SYDVKM. With 5 bases removed from V and 0 bases from J, the gap between germline ends came to 10 bases. CDR3 nucleotides: TGTGCCAGCAGTATAAGGGGCCCAACTAATGAAAAACTGTTTTTT. This encodes CASSIRGPTNEKLFF. Full variable domain (missing parts from reference TRBV28 and TRBJ1-4): DVKVTQSSRYLVKRTGEKVFLECVQDMDHENMFWYRQDPGLGLRLIYFSYDVKMKEKGDIPEGYSVSREKKERFSLILESASTNQTSMYLCASSIRGPTNEKLFFGSGTQLSVL.